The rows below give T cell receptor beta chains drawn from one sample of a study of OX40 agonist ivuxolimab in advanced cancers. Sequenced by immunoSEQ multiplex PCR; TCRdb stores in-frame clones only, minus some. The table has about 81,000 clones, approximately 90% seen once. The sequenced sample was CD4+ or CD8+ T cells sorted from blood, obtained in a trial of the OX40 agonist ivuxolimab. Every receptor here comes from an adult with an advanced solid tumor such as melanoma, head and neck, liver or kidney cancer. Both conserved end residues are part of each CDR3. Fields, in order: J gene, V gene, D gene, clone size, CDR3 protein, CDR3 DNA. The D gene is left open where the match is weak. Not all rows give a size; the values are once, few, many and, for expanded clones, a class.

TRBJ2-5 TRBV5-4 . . CASSLDSQETQYF TGTGCCAGCAGCTTGGACTCCCAAGAGACCCAGTACTTC
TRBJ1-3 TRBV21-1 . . CASSKMPLPEKAGTVNSGNTIYF TGTGCCAGCAGCAAAATGCCCCTCCCCGAAAAAGCCGGGACAGTGAACTCTGGAAACACCATATATTTT
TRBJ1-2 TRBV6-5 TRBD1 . CASRQKGTGASTF TGTGCCAGCAGACAAAAAGGGACAGGGGCCTCCACCTTC
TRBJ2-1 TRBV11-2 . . CASSLEAGYNEQFF TGTGCCAGCAGCTTAGAGGCGGGGTACAATGAGCAGTTCTTC
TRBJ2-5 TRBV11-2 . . CASSLVARGRGQYF TGTGCCAGCAGCTTAGTGGCTCGTGGCCGGGGCCAGTACTTC
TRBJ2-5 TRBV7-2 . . CASSLGQYQETQYF TGTGCCAGCAGCTTAGGGCAGTACCAAGAGACCCAGTACTTC
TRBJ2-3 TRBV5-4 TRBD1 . CASSIGQGADTQYF TGTGCCAGCAGCATTGGACAGGGCGCAGATACGCAGTATTTT
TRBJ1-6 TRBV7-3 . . CASSLRSNSPLHF TGTGCCAGCAGCTTAAGGTCGAATTCACCCCTCCACTTT
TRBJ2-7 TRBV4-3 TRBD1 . CASSQSQGVYYEQYF TGCGCCAGCAGCCAAAGTCAGGGGGTTTACTACGAGCAGTACTTC
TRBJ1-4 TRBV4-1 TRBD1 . CASSHQTGTGIEKLFF TGCGCCAGCAGCCATCAAACCGGGACAGGGATCGAAAAACTGTTTTTT
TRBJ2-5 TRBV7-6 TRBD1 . CASIPDDRGRETQYF TGTGCCAGCATCCCAGACGACAGGGGCAGGGAGACCCAGTACTTC
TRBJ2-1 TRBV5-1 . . CASSLSSGGLRHEQFF TGCGCCAGCAGCTTGTCCTCGGGGGGCCTTAGGCATGAGCAGTTCTTC
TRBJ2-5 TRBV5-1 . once CASSEPGRQETQYF TGCGCCAGCAGCGAACCGGGACGGCAAGAGACCCAGTACTTC
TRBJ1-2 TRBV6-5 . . CASSFGGYGYTF TGTGCCAGCAGTTTCGGTGGATATGGCTACACCTTC
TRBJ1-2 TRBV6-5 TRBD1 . CASSYSGTGIAGYTF TGTGCCAGCAGTTACTCGGGGACAGGGATTGCTGGCTACACCTTC
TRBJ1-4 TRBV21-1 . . CASPGQEHRNEKLFF TGTGCCAGCCCAGGACAGGAGCACCGTAATGAAAAACTGTTTTTT
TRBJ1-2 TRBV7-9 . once CASVLRGGAVGGYTF TGTGCCAGCGTCCTAAGAGGGGGAGCCGTGGGGGGCTACACCTTC
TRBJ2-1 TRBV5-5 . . CASSLAVSLNEQFF TGTGCCAGCAGCTTGGCTGTCAGCCTGAATGAGCAGTTCTTC
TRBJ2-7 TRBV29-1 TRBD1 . CSARTGRREQYF TGCAGCGCGCGGACAGGGAGGCGCGAGCAGTACTTC
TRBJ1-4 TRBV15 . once CATSREPATNEKLLF TGTGCCACCAGCAGAGAGCCCGCAACTAATGAAAAACTGCTTTTT
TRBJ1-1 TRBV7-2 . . CASRWGENTEAFF TGTGCCAGCAGGTGGGGCGAGAACACTGAAGCTTTCTTT
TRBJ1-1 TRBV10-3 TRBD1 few CAIRRDTGERTEAFF TGTGCCATCAGGAGAGATACAGGGGAACGCACTGAAGCTTTCTTT
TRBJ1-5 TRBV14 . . CASSQGPDQPQHF TGTGCCAGCAGCCAAGGCCCGGATCAGCCCCAGCATTTT
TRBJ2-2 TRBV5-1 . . CASSPGQYTGELFF TGCGCCAGCAGCCCCGGACAGTACACCGGGGAGCTGTTTTTT
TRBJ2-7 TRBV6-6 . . CASSYPSGLEQYF TGTGCCAGCAGTTACCCATCAGGGTTGGAGCAGTACTTC
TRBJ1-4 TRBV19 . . CASREPAGINNEKLFF TGTGCCAGTAGGGAGCCGGCCGGAATTAATAATGAAAAACTGTTTTTT
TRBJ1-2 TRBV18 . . CASSPSGGYTF TGTGCCAGCTCACCATCCGGTGGCTACACCTTC
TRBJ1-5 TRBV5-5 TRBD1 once CASSPGTVSNQPQHF TGTGCCAGCAGCCCCGGGACAGTTAGCAATCAGCCCCAGCATTTT
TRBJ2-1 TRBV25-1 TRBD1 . CASSELSGQGINEQFF TGTGCCAGCAGTGAACTTTCGGGACAGGGGATAAATGAGCAGTTCTTC
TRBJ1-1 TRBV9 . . CASSVAYEGEAFF TGTGCCAGCAGCGTAGCTTACGAGGGGGAAGCTTTCTTT
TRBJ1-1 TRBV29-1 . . CSVANRDGTEAFF TGCAGCGTGGCTAACAGGGATGGCACTGAAGCTTTCTTT